The 26 T cell receptor beta chains presented below share a single source sample, sequenced in a study of cytomegalovirus exposure and HLA in healthy donors. Primers for the PCR totalled 60 Vbeta and 13 Jbeta. Clones were read by immunoSEQ multiplex PCR, and TCRdb kept only the in-frame ones, dropping some. This sample has over 200,000 clones, with over 65% found just once. Material for sequencing was PBMCs. The receptors shown here come from a woman in her fifties or sixties in good health and CMV-seropositive.

This clone was detected once. The chain combines TRBV5-4 with TRBJ2-3; 12 bases are a match to TRBD2. Germline V CDR1 and CDR2: SGHNT, YYREEE (reference sequence). The CDR3 totals 15 residues. V lost 5 bases, J lost 2 bases, and 3 bases stayed unmatched. The CDR3 sequence is CASSPSGGATDTQYF. The CDR3 coding sequence is TGTGCCAGCAGTCCTAGCGGGGGGGCCACAGATACGCAGTATTTT.

The CDR3 sequence is CASSLAAHSEKLFF. The DNA for the CDR3 is TGTGCCAGCAGCTTAGCGGCCCACAGTGAAAAACTGTTTTTT. The rearrangement links TRBV11-1 to TRBJ1-4, with unresolved D. Germline values: CDR1 SGHAT, CDR2 FQDESV (reference sequence). V gave up 0 bases and J gave up 7 bases, with 9 bases separating them. The CDR3 sequence is 14 residues long. Full variable domain (outside the CDR3, taken from reference TRBV11-1 and TRBJ1-4): EAEVAQSPRYKITEKSQAVAFWCDPISGHATLYWYRQILGQGPELLVQFQDESVVDDSQLPKDRFSAERLKGVDSTLKIQPAELGDSAMYLCASSLAAHSEKLFFGSGTQLSVL.

The genes are TRBV10-3 and TRBJ2-1; unclear D gene. This CDR3 is built from 14 residues. The ends were cut back, 6 bases at V and 3 bases at J, with 12 bases in the middle. CDR1 ENHRY and CDR2 SYGVKD come from the germline V gene. CDR3: CAIRGAERYNEQFF. The CDR3 region has the DNA TGTGCCATCAGGGGCGCAGAACGCTACAATGAGCAGTTCTTC.

This clone has just a few counts. The CDR3, as DNA: TGTGCCAGCAGCTCTCGACAGGTTAATAATTCACCCCTCCACTTT. Amino acid sequence: CASSSRQVNNSPLHF. V gene TRBV2 combines with J gene TRBJ1-6; D perhaps matches TRBD1 (6 bases). V was pared by 6 bases and J by 5 bases, with 14 bases between. The CDR3 spans 15 residues. Looked up from germline, CDR1 is SNHLY and CDR2 is FYNNEI.

The chain joins TRBV5-4 to TRBJ2-2; TRBD2 matches at 7 bases. Germline lookup yields CDR1 SGHNT and CDR2 YYREEE (reference sequence). The CDR3 contains 16 residues. Trimming removed 3 bases from V and 2 bases from J; junction bases left unmatched: 7. CDR3 nucleotides: TGTGCCAGCAGCTCGGGGGGACGGAGAAACACCGGGGAGCTGTTTTTT. The encoded protein is CASSSGGRRNTGELFF.

The J gene is TRBJ1-4, the V gene TRBV18; TRBD1 matches at 7 bases. Germline V gene sequence: CDR1 KGHSH, CDR2 LQKENI. Germline trimming cut 3 bases from V and 8 bases from J; bases unmatched to any gene: 15. The CDR3 consists of 17 residues. CDR3 sequence: CASSPRQGGTVIEKLFF. CDR3 coding DNA: TGTGCCAGCTCACCCAGACAGGGTGGGACTGTAATCGAAAAACTGTTTTTT.

The CDR3 loop is CASSFGGTDTQYF. In DNA, the CDR3 is TGCGCCAGCAGCTTCGGGGGCACAGATACGCAGTATTTT. The gene calls are TRBV5-1 and TRBJ2-3, with D perhaps TRBD2 (5 bases). Trimming pared 2 bases from V and 1 base from J, leaving 5 bases between. CDR3 length equals 13 residues. Germline V lookup: CDR1 SGHRS, CDR2 YFSETQ.

CDR3 sequence (DNA): TGCAGCGTTGACAATCCGGAGGGGTTCAATGAGCAGTTCTTC. This gives the protein CSVDNPEGFNEQFF. The V gene is TRBV29-1, the J gene TRBJ2-1; perhaps TRBD2 as D (6 bases). Germline lookup yields CDR1 SQVTM and CDR2 ANQGSEA. Trimming took off 3 bases at V and 6 bases at J, with 15 bases between the two ends. This CDR3 comprises 14 residues.

V is TRBV5-1 and J is TRBJ2-7; 11 bases line up with TRBD2. Trimming cost V 3 bases and J 4 bases; bases outside gene matches: 6. The CDR3 has 15 amino acids. Germline lookup yields CDR1 SGHRS and CDR2 YFSETQ. CDR3: CASSYSTSGSYEQYF. The CDR3, as DNA: TGCGCCAGCAGCTATTCTACTAGCGGGAGTTACGAGCAGTACTTC.

The chain carries TRBV11-2 and TRBJ2-7; TRBD2 aligns across 11 bases. The CDR3 runs to 13 residues. V trimming: 5 bases; J trimming: 6 bases; junction bases outside the gene matches: 3. The germline gives CDR1 SGHAT, CDR2 FQNNGV. The CDR3 here is CASSPGTSGEQYF. CDR3 in DNA: TGTGCCAGCAGCCCGGGGACTAGCGGCGAGCAGTACTTC.

A few counts support this clone. This sequence joins TRBV4-3 and TRBJ1-2, with TRBD1 matching 10 bases. After removal of 2 bases from V and 8 bases from J, the junction contained 14 bases not matched to a gene. Germline assignment: CDR1 LGHNA and CDR2 YSLEER. This CDR3 comprises 17 residues. The CDR3: CASSQQRGRQGAEGYTF. CDR3 bases: TGCGCCAGCAGCCAACAGAGAGGGCGACAGGGGGCAGAAGGCTACACCTTC.

The V call is TRBV15, the J call TRBJ2-5, with D possibly matching TRBD1 (5 bases). The germline gives CDR1 LNHNV, CDR2 YYDKDF (reference sequence). V gave up 2 bases and J gave up 2 bases, with 12 bases separating them. The CDR3 has 15 residues. The CDR3 sequence is CATSRLRQFQETQYF. DNA of the CDR3: TGTGCCACCAGCAGACTAAGACAGTTTCAAGAGACCCAGTACTTC.

The chain employs TRBV28 and TRBJ2-1; D remains unclear. The V end lost 2 bases, the J end lost 6 bases, and 5 bases lay between the germline ends. From germline, CDR1 is MDHEN and CDR2 SYDVKM. The CDR3 has 12 amino acids. The DNA of the CDR3 is TGTGCCAGCAGTTTACTAGGCAATGAGCAGTTCTTC. It yields the protein CASSLLGNEQFF.

The chain employs TRBV7-2 and TRBJ1-1; D unclear. Between the trimmed V and J ends, which lost 2 bases and 0 bases, there was a span of 10 bases. The germline V gene encodes CDR1 SGHTA and CDR2 FQGNSA. The CDR3 sequence is 15 residues long. CDR3 residues: CASSLQRAVNTEAFF. The CDR3 region has the DNA TGTGCCAGCAGCTTACAGCGGGCGGTGAACACTGAAGCTTTCTTT.

This clone came up a few times. The rearrangement uses TRBV30 and TRBJ1-2, with D unresolved. The CDR3 has 11 residues. V lost 5 bases and J 6 bases, leaving 10 bases between the germline ends. Germline V lookup: CDR1 GTSNPN, CDR2 SVGIG (reference sequence). The CDR3 region has the DNA TGTGCCTGGGAACAGAGAGATGGCTACACCTTC. Protein: CAWEQRDGYTF.

V and J are TRBV7-8 and TRBJ1-1; 7 bases line up with TRBD1. The V and J ends lost 3 bases and 4 bases, in that order; junction bases with no gene match: 5. Germline lookup yields CDR1 SGHVS and CDR2 FQNEAQ. The CDR3 runs to 14 residues. CDR3 DNA sequence: TGTGCCAGCAGCTTCCAGGGGGTGCCCACTGAAGCTTTCTTT. This codes for CASSFQGVPTEAFF.

Comments on this clone: An end of the junction differs from the germline gene, which may be a read error. This sequence joins TRBV7-9 and TRBJ1-4; 8 bases fit TRBD1. Germline V gene data show CDR1 as SEHNR and CDR2 as FQNEAQ (reference sequence). The CDR3 contains 14 residues. CDR3 coding DNA: TGTTCCAGCAGCTCCGGACAGGGCGCTGAAAAACTGTTTTTT. This translates into CSSSSGQGAEKLFF.

In its sample, this clone was seen a few times. This chain connects TRBV6-5 to TRBJ2-3; no definite D call. Germline V gene data show CDR1 as MNHEY and CDR2 as SVGAGI. The CDR3 length is 15 residues. The V gene lost 1 base and the J gene lost 1 base, with 9 bases spanning the gap. The CDR3 DNA follows: TGTGCCAGCAGTTACTTTGGCCAGGGCACAGATACGCAGTATTTT. Amino acids: CASSYFGQGTDTQYF.

The chain is built from TRBV11-2 and TRBJ2-7; D unresolved. The germline CDR1 and CDR2 sequences are SGHAT and FQNNGV. V was clipped by 7 bases and J by 0 bases, with 16 bases between them. This CDR3 has 15 amino acids. Written as DNA, the CDR3 is TGTGCCAGCACCCCGAGACCGACGGGCTCCTACGAGCAGTACTTC. As protein: CASTPRPTGSYEQYF.

V and J are TRBV10-1 and TRBJ2-2; possibly TRBD1 for D (5 bases). Per the germline V gene, CDR1 is WNHNN and CDR2 is SYGVQD (reference sequence). Between the trimmed V and J ends, which lost 5 bases and 2 bases, there was a span of 9 bases. The CDR3 covers 14 residues. CDR3 in amino acids: CASSRGQNTGELFF. In DNA form, the CDR3 reads TGCGCCAGCAGTCGTGGACAAAACACCGGGGAGCTGTTTTTT.

The J gene is TRBJ1-1, the V gene TRBV5-5; D may be TRBD1 (5 bases). This CDR3 has 15 amino acids. V was clipped by 4 bases and J by 3 bases, with 16 bases between them. The germline CDR1 and CDR2 sequences are SGHKS and YYEKEE (reference sequence). The CDR3, as DNA: TGTGCCAGCAGCAAGACCCCAGGGCGAGACACTGAAGCTTTCTTT. Its translation: CASSKTPGRDTEAFF.

The V call is TRBV6-5, the J call TRBJ1-5; D remains unclear. With 4 bases removed from V and 5 bases from J, the gap between germline ends came to 15 bases. Germline lookup yields CDR1 MNHEY and CDR2 SVGAGI. This CDR3 contains 15 residues. CDR3 amino acids: CASSLLPGGHQPQHF. The CDR3 DNA reads as TGTGCCAGCAGTTTACTCCCCGGAGGGCATCAGCCCCAGCATTTT.

The DNA of the CDR3 is TGTGCCAGCAGCGATCACGGTGGAGAGACCCAGTACTTC. Amino acid sequence: CASSDHGGETQYF. This chain connects TRBV9 to TRBJ2-5; D gene unclear. The CDR3 spans 13 residues. V was shortened by 3 bases and J by 4 bases, with 10 bases between the two germline ends. Per germline, CDR1 SGDLS and CDR2 YYNGEE. Based on the CDR3 plus reference TRBV9 and TRBJ2-5, the full variable domain is DSGVTQTPKHLITATGQRVTLRCSPRSGDLSVYWYQQSLDQGLQFLIQYYNGEERAKGNILERFSAQQFPDLHSELNLSSLELGDSALYFCASSDHGGETQYFGPGTRLLVL.

The V call is TRBV29-1, the J call TRBJ2-1; 7 positions agree with TRBD1. The CDR3 sequence is 15 residues long. With 6 bases clipped from V and 3 bases from J, the junction kept 11 bases outside the gene matches. Germline CDR1 reads SQVTM; CDR2 reads ANQGSEA. CDR3 region: CSVRRDRALYNEQFF. CDR3 DNA sequence: TGCAGCGTGCGACGGGACAGAGCCCTCTACAATGAGCAGTTCTTC.

This clone appeared a single time. The chain combines TRBV2 with TRBJ1-3; 8 bases agree with TRBD1. Germline V gene sequence: CDR1 SNHLY, CDR2 FYNNEI. The CDR3 spans 15 residues. V trimming: 8 bases; J trimming: 0 bases; junction bases outside the gene matches: 6. The chain's CDR3 is CASGGQGGSGNTIYF. As DNA, the CDR3 is TGTGCCAGCGGAGGACAGGGAGGCTCTGGAAACACCATATATTTT.

The rearrangement links TRBV20-1 to TRBJ1-1; D unresolved. Trimming removed 1 base at V and 11 bases at J, with 8 bases between. The CDR3 consists of 10 residues. In germline, CDR1 is DFQATT, CDR2 SNEGSKA (reference sequence). The CDR3 sequence is CSARVSSAFF. CDR3 DNA: TGCAGTGCTAGAGTCAGTTCGGCTTTCTTT.